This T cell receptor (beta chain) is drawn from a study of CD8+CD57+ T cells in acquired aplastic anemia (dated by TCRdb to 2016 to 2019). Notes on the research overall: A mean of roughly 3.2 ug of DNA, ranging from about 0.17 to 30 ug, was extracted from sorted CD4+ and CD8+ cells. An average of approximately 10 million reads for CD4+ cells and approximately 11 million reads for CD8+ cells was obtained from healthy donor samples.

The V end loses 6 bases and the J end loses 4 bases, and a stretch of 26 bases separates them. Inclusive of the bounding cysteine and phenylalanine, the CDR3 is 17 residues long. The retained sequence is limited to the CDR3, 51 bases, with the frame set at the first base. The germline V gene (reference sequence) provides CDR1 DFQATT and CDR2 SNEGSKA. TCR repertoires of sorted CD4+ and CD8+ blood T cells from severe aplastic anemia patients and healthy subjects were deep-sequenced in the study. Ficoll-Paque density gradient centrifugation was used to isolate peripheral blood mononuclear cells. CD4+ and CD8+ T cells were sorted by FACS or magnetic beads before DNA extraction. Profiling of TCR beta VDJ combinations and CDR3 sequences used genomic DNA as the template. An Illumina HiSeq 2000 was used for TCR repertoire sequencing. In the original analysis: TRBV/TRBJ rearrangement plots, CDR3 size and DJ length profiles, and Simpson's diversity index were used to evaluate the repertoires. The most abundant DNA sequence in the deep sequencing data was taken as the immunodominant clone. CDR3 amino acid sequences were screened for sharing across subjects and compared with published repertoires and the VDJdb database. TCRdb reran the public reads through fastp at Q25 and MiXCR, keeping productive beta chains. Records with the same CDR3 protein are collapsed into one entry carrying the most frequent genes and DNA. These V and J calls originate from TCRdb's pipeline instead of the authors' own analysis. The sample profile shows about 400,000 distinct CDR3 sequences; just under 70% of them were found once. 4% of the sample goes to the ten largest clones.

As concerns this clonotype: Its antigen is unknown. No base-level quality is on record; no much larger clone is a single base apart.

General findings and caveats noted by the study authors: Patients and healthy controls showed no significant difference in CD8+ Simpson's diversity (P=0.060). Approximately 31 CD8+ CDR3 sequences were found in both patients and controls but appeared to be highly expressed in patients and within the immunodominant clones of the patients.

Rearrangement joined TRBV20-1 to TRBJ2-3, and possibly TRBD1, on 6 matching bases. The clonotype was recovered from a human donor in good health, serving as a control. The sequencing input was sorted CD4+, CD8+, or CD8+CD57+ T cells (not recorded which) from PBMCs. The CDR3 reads CSAPRVEGGSSPDTQYF. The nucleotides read TGCAGTGCCCCCAGGGTCGAAGGGGGATCCTCACCAGATACGCAGTATTTT.